This T cell receptor (beta chain) was found in a study of T cells after yellow fever vaccination. Study-wide background: Fractions with few cells were prepared using SMART-Seq v4 Ultra Low Input.

To note about this clonotype: Its target is unknown. The junction does not match germline at one end; this may be a read error.

CDR3 length equals 15 residues. A process of 5'RACE template switching, which added a universal primer site and UMIs, was used to make TCR cDNA. MiXCR, run by TCRdb on the 5' RACE reads, gives a single entry per CDR3 protein. The data show 500,000 to 650,000 distinct CDR3 sequences, around 17% seen once. Study-wide results and caveats: Clones that expanded after primary vaccination mostly reappeared after the booster (roughly 95% CD4, 70% to 90% CD8).

This chain uses TRBV12-3 or TRBV12-4 with TRBJ2-1, with D uncertain. The sequencing used PBMCs, collected around 5 days after the first yellow fever vaccination. The sequence came from a man aged 18 to 30 who received the YFV17D yellow fever vaccine. DNA for the CDR3: TGTACCAGCAGGCCACCAGAGCCCTTTTACAATGAGCAGTTCTTC. It specifies CTSRPPEPFYNEQFF.